This entry concerns a single T cell receptor beta chain. Its specific antigen is unknown. No base quality information exists; no much larger clone differs at one position. The CDR3 goes from the cysteine to the phenylalanine over 16 residues. Only CDR3 DNA remains: 48 bases, in frame from the first base. V is cut back by 2 bases and J by 7 bases, with 10 bases in the junction unmatched. The germline V gene (reference sequence) yields GTSNPN for CDR1 and SVGIG for CDR2. The data belong to a study of cytomegalovirus exposure and HLA in healthy donors (dated by TCRdb to the late 2010s). As for the study more broadly: According to a later analysis, one platform produced both the 100 to 150 validation repertoires and the approximately 600 repertoires of the first cohort. The study aimed to test whether cataloging public T cell receptors could reveal signatures of past pathogen exposure. In addition to the first cohort of 650 to 750 subjects, a separate validation cohort of over 90 different subjects was used. To predict cytomegalovirus infection status, the study brought together high-throughput TCR immunosequencing, statistical association of individual TCRs with disease status, and machine learning.

The paper's findings and limits, for the study overall: In vitro tests confirmed that a few of the cytomegalovirus-associated TCR beta chains recognize cytomegalovirus antigens. A later analysis found that TCRs clustered in the first cohort also tended to co-occur in the roughly 120 validation repertoires, with 90% to 95% of cluster scores above 0. A total of some 180 TCR beta chains were listed by the study as associated with cytomegalovirus. The authors suggested that the approach could potentially be extended to other disease states and immunological phenotypes. In both the original and validation cohorts, the classifier was reported to diagnose cytomegalovirus status with high specificity and sensitivity. Most TCR sequences were seen in very few donors, while some public TCRs were found in many individuals. A later analysis lacked HLA typing for the validation cohort, so it scored co-occurrence in that cohort across all 130 or so repertoires.

The donors belonged to the validation cohort of 90 to 150 subjects, which was separate from the 666-subject first cohort. The library relied on the immunoSEQ multiplex PCR assay. The authors' pipeline ran thus. To diagnose cytomegalovirus status from the catalog of TCR beta chain sequences, a statistical classification framework was built. TCRdb re-hosts the immuneACCESS table, in-frame sequences only. Its copies lack some clones; in the studies checked, an unresolved V gene accounts for under half of them, and the cause for the rest is not known. V and J calls and clone size are those listed in that table; D and trimming were worked out from the DNA. This sample lists 100,000 to 120,000 clones; more than 75% were detected once. The ten largest account for 1.4% of the sample.

This TCR derives from a woman in her 30s in good health and CMV-seropositive. The material sequenced was PBMCs. The V and J genes are TRBV30 and TRBJ2-1; 11 middle bases align to TRBD2. The bases read TGTGCCTGGAGTCCCCCCACTAGCGGGAGAATTAATGAGCAGTTCTTC. Protein translation: CAWSPPTSGRINEQFF.